Each of the 23 T cell receptor beta chains below was sequenced from the same sample in a study of regulatory T cells in long-lasting Graves disease. Time point of the sample: newly diagnosed GD, antithyroid drugs for less than 3 months. RNA extracted from PBMCs served as the sequencing template. Both iRepertoire HTBI primers and Arm-PCR of CDR3 regions were used to build the TCR beta libraries. TCRdb independently ran MiXCR on the multiplex PCR reads; one entry per CDR3 protein. The sample contains 300,000 to 450,000 distinct CDR3 sequences, 15% to 19% of which appear only once. The sequencing used peripheral blood mononuclear cells (PBMCs), collected at new diagnosis, from a patient treated with antithyroid drugs. The receptors derive from a female donor with Graves disease.

This clonotype was picked up many times. The V and J genes are TRBV30 and TRBJ2-1; 8 nucleotides match TRBD2. J lost 1 base, V lost 2 bases, and 4 bases had no gene match. The CDR3 runs to 15 residues. The germline gives CDR1 GTSNPN, CDR2 SVGIG (reference sequence). CDR3 DNA: TGTGCCTGGAGTTTAAGCGGGAGATCCTACAATGAGCAGTTCTTC. This codes for CAWSLSGRSYNEQFF. Full variable domain (outside the CDR3, taken from reference TRBV30 and TRBJ2-1): SQTIHQWPATLVQPVGSPLSLECTVEGTSNPNLYWYRQAAGRGLQLLFYSVGIGQISSEVPQNLSASRPQDRQFILSSKKLLLSDSGFYLCAWSLSGRSYNEQFFGPGTRLTVL.

This clonotype was seen repeatedly, ten times or more. The chain couples TRBV7-2 to TRBJ2-1; D gene ambiguous. Germline V gene data show CDR1 as SGHTA and CDR2 as FQGNSA. The CDR3 runs to 14 residues. V lost 1 base to trimming and J lost 4 bases, with 8 bases between them. The CDR3 sequence is CASSLGFLYNEQFF. The CDR3 nucleotides read TGTGCCAGCAGCTTAGGATTCTTATACAATGAGCAGTTCTTC.

This clonotype has at least ten counts. The CDR3, as DNA: TGTGCCAGCAGGGATCAGACCATAGGTCCCTATGGCTACACCTTC. This translates into CASRDQTIGPYGYTF. J is TRBJ1-2 and V is TRBV28; D gene unclear. Trimming pared 6 bases from V and 4 bases from J, leaving 18 bases between. This CDR3 has 15 amino acids. The V gene's germline CDR1 is MDHEN and CDR2 SYDVKM.

This clonotype was observed a few times. The V call is TRBV4-3, the J call TRBJ2-3, with TRBD1 as a possible D gene (5 bases). V lost 0 bases and J lost 3, with 22 bases in between. There are 19 residues in the CDR3. In germline, CDR1 is LGHNA, CDR2 YSLEER. CDR3 sequence reads: CASSQDLMSLQGETDTQYF. The CDR3 DNA follows: TGCGCCAGCAGCCAAGATCTCATGTCGTTGCAGGGCGAAACAGATACGCAGTATTTT.

This clonotype occurred once. This rearrangement joins TRBV2 to TRBJ1-5; TRBD1 matches at 10 bases. CDR1 SNHLY and CDR2 FYNNEI come from the germline V gene. The CDR3 is 15 amino acids. V shed 8 bases, J shed 7 bases, and the junction held 11 bases outside the gene matches. The CDR3 DNA reads as TGTGCCAGCGTCTGGGACAGGGGATGGGAACAGCCCCAGCATTTT. It codes for CASVWDRGWEQPQHF.

The chain uses TRBV27 and TRBJ2-5; possible D gene TRBD1, 5 bases. The CDR3 runs to 17 residues. The V end was cut by 5 bases, the J end by 2 bases, with 21 bases between. Per the germline V gene, CDR1 is MNHEY and CDR2 is SMNVEV (reference sequence). The CDR3: CASSPSRQLGYQETQYF. CDR3 coding DNA: TGTGCCAGCAGTCCCTCAAGACAGCTAGGCTATCAAGAGACCCAGTACTTC.

The gene calls are TRBV24-1 and TRBJ2-1; 7 bases agree with TRBD2. CDR1 and CDR2 (germline): KGHDR, SFDVKD. The CDR3 sequence is 17 residues long. V dropped 0 bases and J dropped 1; count of bases not matched to a gene: 5. The CDR3, as DNA: TGTGCCACCAGTGATTTGACGGCTAGCGGATCCTACAATGAGCAGTTCTTC. The encoded protein is CATSDLTASGSYNEQFF.

CDR3 DNA sequence: TGCGCCAGCAGTGAGTCAACGAGACAAGGGGCCTATGGCTACACCTTC. Encoded protein: CASSESTRQGAYGYTF. V usage is TRBV10-2 and J usage is TRBJ1-2; D may be TRBD1 (5 bases). Germline-derived CDR1 and CDR2 are WSHSY and SAAADI. The ends were cut back, 0 bases at V and 4 bases at J, with 15 bases in the middle. The CDR3 loop spans 16 amino acids.

About this clonotype itself: Given a far larger clone just one base away, this is likely a sequencing read error. CDR3 amino acids: CATSEIPGLAGRRNEQYF. CDR3 nucleotide sequence: TGTGCCACCAGTGAAATCCCTGGACTAGCGGGACGGAGGAATGAGCAGTACTTC. The rearrangement uses TRBV24-1 and TRBJ2-7; 12 bases align to TRBD2. With 4 bases clipped from V and 7 bases from J, the junction kept 16 bases outside the gene matches. CDR3 length equals 18 residues. Germline CDR1 and CDR2: KGHDR and SFDVKD.

This clonotype was observed a few times. This is likely a read error, given that the CDR3 carries no conserved phenylalanine or tryptophan at its end. The rearrangement links TRBV28 to TRBJ1-5; D unclear. The ends were cut back, 5 bases at V and 1 base at J, with 18 bases in the middle. The CDR3 is made up of 17 amino acids. Germline values: CDR1 MDHEN, CDR2 SYDVKM. CDR3 in DNA: TGTGCCAGCAGTCGCCTAACGACGACCAGGAGCAATCAGCCCCAGCATCTT. As protein: CASSRLTTTRSNQPQHL.

The chain is built from TRBV5-4 and TRBJ2-5; 8 positions match TRBD2. V was clipped by 0 bases and J by 4 bases; unmatched bases: 5. Germline CDR1 SGHNT, CDR2 YYREEE (reference sequence). CDR3 size: 15 residues. The CDR3 loop is CASSLAGGGLETQYF. CDR3 coding DNA: TGTGCCAGCAGCTTGGCCGGGGGGGGACTAGAGACCCAGTACTTC.

With respect to this clonotype: A read error is likely, as this CDR3 ends without the conserved phenylalanine or tryptophan. This chain joins TRBV11-2 and TRBJ2-3, with 8 bases fitting TRBD2. The junction had 15 bases not matched to a gene; V was cut back by 4 bases and J by 12 bases. Looked up from germline, CDR1 is SGHAT and CDR2 is FQNNGV. This CDR3 region has 15 residues. The chain's CDR3 is CASSYQAGEQETQYS. The CDR3 DNA follows: TGTGCCAGCAGCTACCAAGCGGGGGAACAAGAGACCCAGTATTCG.

In its sample, this clonotype was seen a few times. The chain recombines TRBV3-1 with TRBJ2-4, with D maybe TRBD2 (6 bases). The CDR3 runs 16 residues. CDR1 is LGHDT, CDR2 YNNKEL, per germline (reference sequence). Trimming cost V 4 bases and J 3 bases, with 16 bases left between them. The CDR3, as DNA: TGTGCCAGCAGCCCCACACTCAGGAGGGACAAAAACATTCAGTACTTC. Translating it yields CASSPTLRRDKNIQYF.

This clonotype appeared many times. The V call is TRBV28, the J call TRBJ2-7, with a possible D match to TRBD1 (6 bases). This CDR3 is built from 13 residues. CDR1 and CDR2 from the germline V gene are MDHEN and SYDVKM. The V end was cut by 10 bases, the J end by 6 bases, with 19 bases between. The CDR3 loop is CATYRASSPEQYF. The DNA for the CDR3 is TGTGCCACTTACAGGGCCTCTTCCCCCGAGCAGTACTTC.

This clonotype appeared a few times. This sequence joins TRBV5-4 and TRBJ2-2; possible D gene TRBD1, 6 bases. This CDR3 has 15 amino acids. Trimming cost V 3 bases and J 3 bases, with 12 bases left between them. Germline loops: CDR1 SGHNT, CDR2 YYREEE (reference sequence). CDR3 sequence reads: CASSSDSRDTGELFF. CDR3 nucleotide sequence: TGTGCCAGCAGCTCGGACAGCCGTGACACCGGGGAGCTGTTTTTT.

This clonotype has more than one count but fewer than ten. This chain uses TRBV5-1 with TRBJ2-1; 11 bases align to TRBD1. J was trimmed by 14 bases and V by 3 bases; bases with no gene match: 1. This CDR3 is built from 11 residues. CDR1 is SGHRS and CDR2 is YFSETQ in the germline V gene. This CDR3 reads CASSWDRGEFF. Written as DNA, the CDR3 is TGCGCCAGCAGCTGGGACAGGGGGGAGTTCTTC.

This clonotype was counted many times. The V call is TRBV6-1, the J call TRBJ2-1; TRBD1 matches 9 bases. Trimming took 6 bases from V and 5 from J; bases not matched to a gene: 8. This CDR3 is 15 amino acids long. Germline V gene lookup returns CDR1 MNHNS and CDR2 SASEGT. CDR3 sequence (DNA): TGTGCCAGCAGCTACGGACAGGGGATCGACAATGAGCAGTTCTTC. It is translated as CASSYGQGIDNEQFF.

This clonotype was found a few times. V gene TRBV4-3 combines with J gene TRBJ1-5; 7 nucleotides match TRBD1. The V segment lost 1 base and the J segment 4 bases; nucleotides outside the gene matches: 7. This CDR3 contains 16 residues. Germline-derived CDR1 and CDR2 are LGHNA and YSLEER. The CDR3 DNA is TGCGCCAGCAGCCAAGCCACCGGGACAGCTAATCAGCCCCAGCATTTT. This sequence encodes CASSQATGTANQPQHF.

This clonotype has more than one count but fewer than ten. The chain uses TRBV3-1 and TRBJ2-1; perhaps TRBD1 as D (5 bases). The CDR3 consists of 15 residues. CDR1 is LGHDT and CDR2 is YNNKEL in the germline V gene (reference sequence). Deletions cut 0 bases from V and 7 bases from J, with 13 bases between. The CDR3 bases are TGTGCCAGCAGCCAAGACAGGGCTTGGAATAATGAGCAGTTCTTC. Translation: CASSQDRAWNNEQFF.

This clonotype was recorded a few times. One end of the junction varies from germline; a read error may be responsible. The chain employs TRBV19 and TRBJ1-5; TRBD1 is a possible D gene (5 bases). This CDR3 spans 15 amino acids. Germline-derived CDR1 and CDR2 are LNHDA and SQIVND (reference sequence). The CDR3 region has the DNA TGTACCAGTAGTATACCGAGACAGCCGTATCAGCCCCAGCATTTT. Its protein is CTSSIPRQPYQPQHF.

This clonotype has just a few counts. The V gene is TRBV6-2 or TRBV6-3, the J gene TRBJ1-6; possible D gene TRBD1, 6 bases. The V gene's germline CDR1 is MNHEY and CDR2 SVGEGT. The CDR3 length is 14 residues. Deletions cut 3 bases from V and 7 bases from J, with 10 bases between. Here the CDR3 DNA reads TGTGCCAGCAGTTATCAGGGGATAAATTCACCCCTCCACTTT. Residues: CASSYQGINSPLHF.

The chain links TRBV27 to TRBJ2-7, with 8 bases identical to TRBD1. There are 16 residues in the CDR3. The germline gives CDR1 MNHEY, CDR2 SMNVEV (reference sequence). Trimming at V came to 1 base and at J to 6 bases, leaving 11 bases not matched to a gene. The DNA of the CDR3 is TGTGCCAGCAGTTTATTGGCCAGGGGGCAAAGAGGCGAGCAGTACTTC. Protein product: CASSLLARGQRGEQYF.

Remarks on this clonotype: One junction end disagrees with the germline gene, perhaps due to a read error. The DNA for the CDR3 is TGTGCCAACAGCTTTGGGCCCGGACAGTATAATTCACCCCTCCACTTT. It encodes CANSFGPGQYNSPLHF. V is TRBV5-6 and J is TRBJ1-6, with D possibly being TRBD1 (6 bases). In germline, CDR1 is SGHDT, CDR2 YYEEEE. This CDR3 is 16 amino acids long. The whole variable domain, remainder taken from reference TRBV5-6 and TRBJ1-6, is DAGVTQSPTHLIKTRGQQVTLRCSPKSGHDTVSWYQQALGQGPQFIFQYYEEEERQRGNFPDRFSGHQFPNYSSELNVNALLLGDSALYLCANSFGPGQYNSPLHFGNGTRLTVT.